Following are 24 T cell receptor beta chains from one sample sequenced in a study of T cell repertoires in cytomegalovirus infection. TCRdb processed the reads anew with MiXCR; each CDR3 protein has one entry. The table has some 500,000 distinct CDR3 sequences, 40% seen once. These receptors' antigens are unknown. This material consisted of cultured PBMCs, taken from culture after CMV antigen stimulation. These receptors originate from a human donor in good health (CMV status not recorded). Some clones in this sample may be carry-over from other donors' samples.

A word on this clonotype: At one end, the junction sequence differs from germline, possibly due to a read error. The V gene is TRBV6-2 or TRBV6-3, the J gene TRBJ2-5; tentatively, D is TRBD1 or TRBD2 (5 bases each). Germline loops: CDR1 MNHEY, CDR2 SVGEGT. The CDR3 extends over 15 amino acids. The CDR3 DNA follows: TGTGCCAGCAGGAGGGGTAGGACATCCAAAGAGAGCCAGTACTTC. Encoded protein: CASRRGRTSKESQYF.

V usage is TRBV7-9 and J usage is TRBJ2-7, with TRBD1 matching over 12 bases. The length of the CDR3 is 15 residues. Looked up from germline, CDR1 is SEHNR and CDR2 is FQNEAQ (reference sequence). The ends lost 4 bases at V and 3 bases at J; junction bases unmatched: 4. The CDR3 DNA reads as TGTGCCAGCAGCTCGGGGACAGGGGGCGGCTACGAGCAGTACTTC. This codes for CASSSGTGGGYEQYF.

This clonotype came up a few times. This chain joins TRBV4-1 and TRBJ1-1, with 7 bases aligning to TRBD1. The CDR3 covers 16 residues. With 1 base clipped from V and 7 bases from J, the junction kept 12 bases outside the gene matches. In germline, CDR1 is MGHRA, CDR2 YSYEKL. In DNA form, the CDR3 reads TGCGCCAGCAGCCAAGCAGGGGGGGGCGGGTGGGGTGAAGCTTTCTTT. The encoded protein is CASSQAGGGGWGEAFF.

There are a few counts of this clonotype. The CDR3 spells CATQTGTLDSPLHF. In DNA, the CDR3 is TGTGCCACCCAAACCGGGACCCTAGATTCACCCCTCCACTTT. This chain connects TRBV7-9 to TRBJ1-6, with D possibly being TRBD1 (5 bases). V was clipped by 10 bases and J by 8 bases, with 18 bases between them. This CDR3 is built from 14 residues. CDR1 and CDR2 (germline): SEHNR, FQNEAQ (reference sequence).

In its sample, this clonotype was seen many times. The chain combines TRBV7-8 with TRBJ2-1, with 10 nucleotides matching TRBD2. Germline assignment: CDR1 SGHVS and CDR2 FQNEAQ. The CDR3 covers 15 residues. Trimming at V came to 5 bases and at J to 6 bases, leaving 7 bases not matched to a gene. The CDR3 DNA sequence: TGTGCCAGCAGCCCCAACCGACTAGCGGGCAATGAGCAGTTCTTC. Protein sequence: CASSPNRLAGNEQFF.

The rearrangement joins TRBV7-8 to TRBJ2-7, with D possibly called TRBD1 or TRBD2 (6 bases each). Germline loops: CDR1 SGHVS, CDR2 FQNEAQ. Trimming took off 5 bases at V and 9 bases at J, with 23 bases between the two ends. This CDR3 region has 15 residues. The CDR3 here is CASSTGADGKLAQYF. The CDR3 nucleotides are TGTGCCAGCAGCACGGGGGCGGACGGCAAATTGGCGCAGTACTTC.

In its sample, this clonotype was seen many times. This CDR3 is CASSLVGPAYEQYF. In DNA form, the CDR3 reads TGTGCCAGCAGCTTAGTCGGGCCCGCCTACGAGCAGTACTTC. The chain employs TRBV7-2 and TRBJ2-7; no definite D call. The CDR3 has 14 amino acids. Trimming removed 1 base from V and 2 bases from J, with 9 bases in between. Germline V gene lookup returns CDR1 SGHTA and CDR2 FQGNSA.

The V and J genes are TRBV4-1 and TRBJ2-1, with 12 bases that match TRBD1. The CDR3 covers 17 residues. The V gene's germline CDR1 is MGHRA and CDR2 YSYEKL. J gave up 7 bases and V 3 bases, and 10 bases lay outside the gene matches. The CDR3 spells CASSQRPGQGARNEQFF. CDR3 DNA: TGCGCCAGCAGCCAGCGACCGGGACAGGGGGCGCGGAATGAGCAGTTCTTC.

This clonotype was detected many times. J is TRBJ2-7 and V is TRBV7-2; D is ambiguous. In germline, CDR1 is SGHTA, CDR2 FQGNSA. The CDR3 length is 13 residues. Trimming took off 5 bases at V and 3 bases at J, with 11 bases between the two ends. The DNA for the CDR3 is TGTGCCAGCAGCCCCGACGCGTACTACGAGCAGTACTTC. Protein sequence: CASSPDAYYEQYF.

CDR3 sequence: CASSRGLQIYEQYF. The CDR3 DNA sequence: TGTGCCAGCAGTAGGGGACTCCAGATCTACGAGCAGTACTTC. The V call is TRBV2, the J call TRBJ2-7, with D perhaps matching TRBD2 (6 bases). Per the germline V gene, CDR1 is SNHLY and CDR2 is FYNNEI. V was cut by 5 bases and J by 3 bases, with 14 bases left in between. This CDR3 is 14 amino acids long.

This clonotype occurred many times. V and J are TRBV7-2 and TRBJ2-7, with TRBD1 matching over 9 bases. V trimming: 5 bases; J trimming: 1 base; junction bases outside the gene matches: 3. Germline CDR1 SGHTA, CDR2 FQGNSA. The CDR3 is 14 residues long. Written as DNA, the CDR3 is TGTGCCAGCAGCCGGGACAGGGAATCCTACGAGCAGTACTTC. Its translation: CASSRDRESYEQYF.

The chain combines TRBV7-2 with TRBJ2-2; tentative D call: TRBD1 (6 bases). Germline V gene data show CDR1 as SGHTA and CDR2 as FQGNSA. Trimming left V 5 bases short and J 0 bases short, with 13 bases between. The CDR3 covers 16 residues. The CDR3 reads CASSRDTLTNTGELFF. The CDR3 DNA sequence: TGTGCCAGCAGCCGGGACACTCTAACGAACACCGGGGAGCTGTTTTTT.

This sequence joins TRBV6-6 and TRBJ1-1; a possible D gene is TRBD1 (6 bases). The CDR3 is 15 residues long. Trimming left V 6 bases short and J 3 bases short, with 17 bases between. Germline V gene sequence: CDR1 MNHNY, CDR2 SVGAGI (reference sequence). The CDR3 loop is CASSPLRGGHTEAFF. Here the CDR3 DNA reads TGTGCCAGCAGCCCGCTTAGGGGGGGCCACACTGAAGCTTTCTTT.

The chain has TRBV12-3 or TRBV12-4 and TRBJ2-7; 8 bases align to TRBD2. The CDR3 totals 14 residues. V trimming: 5 bases; J trimming: 5 bases; junction bases outside the gene matches: 8. DNA of the CDR3: TGTGCCAGCAGTCTTCGAGGCGGGAGGAACGAGCAGTACTTC. Translation: CASSLRGGRNEQYF.

This clonotype showed up just a few times. The chain links TRBV28 to TRBJ1-6; D not certain. Trimming took 2 bases from V and 7 from J, leaving 12 bases between them. There are 15 residues in the CDR3. Germline V gives CDR1 MDHEN, CDR2 SYDVKM. CDR3 DNA sequence: TGTGCCAGCAGTTTAATGGCCGTGGGGAATTCACCCCTCCACTTT. This encodes CASSLMAVGNSPLHF. Supplemented by reference TRBV28 and TRBJ1-6, the full variable domain reads DVKVTQSSRYLVKRTGEKVFLECVQDMDHENMFWYRQDPGLGLRLIYFSYDVKMKEKGDIPEGYSVSREKKERFSLILESASTNQTSMYLCASSLMAVGNSPLHFGNGTRLTVT.

Only a few counts were recorded for this clonotype. The genes are TRBV19 and TRBJ1-1; D possibly corresponds to TRBD1 (6 bases). CDR3 length: 13 amino acids. The V gene lost 6 bases and the J gene lost 5 bases, with 13 bases spanning the gap. The germline V gene has CDR1 LNHDA and CDR2 SQIVND (reference sequence). CDR3 nucleotide sequence: TGTGCCAGTAGCGCAGGGGTGGTAACTGAAGCTTTCTTT. Protein sequence: CASSAGVVTEAFF.

The chain carries TRBV7-2 and TRBJ2-4, with TRBD2 matching 14 bases. Losses at the gene ends were 5 bases for V and 3 bases for J; bases not matched to a gene: 9. CDR3 length: 18 amino acids. CDR1 SGHTA and CDR2 FQGNSA come from the germline V gene. CDR3 sequence (DNA): TGTGCCAGCAGCCCGGGGACTAGCGGGAGTTTCGGCAAAAACATTCAGTACTTC. Its protein is CASSPGTSGSFGKNIQYF.

This clonotype was seen just once. V and J are TRBV29-1 and TRBJ2-1; weak D call: TRBD2 (5 bases). Trimming pared 3 bases from V and 8 bases from J, leaving 14 bases between. This CDR3 comprises 13 residues. The V gene's germline CDR1 is SQVTM and CDR2 ANQGSEA. The CDR3 protein is CSVDLSGRYEQFF. The CDR3, as DNA: TGCAGCGTTGACCTAAGCGGAAGGTATGAGCAGTTCTTC.

Only a few counts were recorded for this clonotype. This chain joins TRBV7-9 and TRBJ2-1; TRBD2 matches 11 bases. Per the germline V gene, CDR1 is SEHNR and CDR2 is FQNEAQ (reference sequence). This CDR3 has 17 residues. After removal of 5 bases from V and 7 bases from J, the junction contained 13 bases not matched to a gene. CDR3 sequence reads: CASSQTSGGPHGNEQFF. The CDR3 DNA sequence: TGTGCCAGCAGCCAAACTAGCGGGGGACCCCACGGAAATGAGCAGTTCTTC.

The chain has TRBV3-1 and TRBJ2-1; the D gene is possibly TRBD1 (6 bases). Germline loops: CDR1 LGHDT, CDR2 YNNKEL (reference sequence). Trimming shortened V by 1 base and J by 6 bases, and 13 bases separated the two germline ends. This CDR3 comprises 15 residues. CDR3 sequence: CASSQGSTGPNEQFF. The CDR3 nucleotides read TGTGCCAGCAGCCAAGGCTCAACAGGGCCCAATGAGCAGTTCTTC.

This clonotype was counted at least ten times. The chain links TRBV12-3 or TRBV12-4 to TRBJ2-1, with D possibly TRBD1 on 7 matching bases. The V gene lost 3 bases and the J gene lost 7 bases, with 13 bases spanning the gap. CDR3 size: 14 residues. The CDR3 bases are TGTGCCAGCAGTTTGGAGGGGGCCTGGAATGAGCAGTTCTTC. The encoded protein is CASSLEGAWNEQFF.

This clonotype was detected only a few times. CDR3 in DNA: TGTGCCAGCAGCCCCGGGACAGGGCGCAATCAGCCCCAGCATTTT. Protein sequence: CASSPGTGRNQPQHF. The chain combines TRBV12-3 or TRBV12-4 with TRBJ1-5, with TRBD1 matching over 9 bases. Losses at the gene ends were 6 bases for V and 2 bases for J; bases not matched to a gene: 5. The length of the CDR3 is 15 residues.

This clonotype was counted only a few times. This chain joins TRBV7-2 and TRBJ2-1, with TRBD2 matching 7 bases. Germline V lookup: CDR1 SGHTA, CDR2 FQGNSA. The CDR3 extends over 13 amino acids. V was pared by 10 bases and J by 6 bases, with 9 bases of the junction left unmatched. This CDR3 is CATAAGTFNEQFF. In nucleotides, the CDR3 is TGTGCCACCGCAGCGGGGACTTTCAATGAGCAGTTCTTC.

The genes are TRBV12-3 or TRBV12-4 and TRBJ1-6; a weak D match, TRBD1 (6 bases). The CDR3 sequence is 14 residues long. V was clipped by 3 bases and J by 6 bases, with 9 bases between them. In DNA form, the CDR3 reads TGTGCCAGCAGTTTTACAGGGATTAATTCACCCCTCCACTTT. Amino acids: CASSFTGINSPLHF.